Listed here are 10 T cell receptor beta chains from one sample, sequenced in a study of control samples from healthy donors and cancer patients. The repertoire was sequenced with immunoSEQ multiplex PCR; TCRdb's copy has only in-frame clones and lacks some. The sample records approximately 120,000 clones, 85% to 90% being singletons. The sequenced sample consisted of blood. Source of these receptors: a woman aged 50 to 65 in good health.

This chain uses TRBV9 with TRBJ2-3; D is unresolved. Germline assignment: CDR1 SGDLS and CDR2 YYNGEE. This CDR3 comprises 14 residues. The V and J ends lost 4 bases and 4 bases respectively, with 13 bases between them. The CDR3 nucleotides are TGTGCCAGCAGCCCCCTGTCAGCCCCAGATACGCAGTATTTT. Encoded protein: CASSPLSAPDTQYF. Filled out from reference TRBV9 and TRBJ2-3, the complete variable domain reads DSGVTQTPKHLITATGQRVTLRCSPRSGDLSVYWYQQSLDQGLQFLIQYYNGEERAKGNILERFSAQQFPDLHSELNLSSLELGDSALYFCASSPLSAPDTQYFGPGTRLTVL.

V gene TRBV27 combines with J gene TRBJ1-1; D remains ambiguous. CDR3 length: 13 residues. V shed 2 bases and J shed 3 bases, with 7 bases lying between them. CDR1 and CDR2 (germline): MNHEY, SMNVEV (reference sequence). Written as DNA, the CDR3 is TGTGCCAGCAGTTTAATGGGTTACACTGAAGCTTTCTTT. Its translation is CASSLMGYTEAFF.

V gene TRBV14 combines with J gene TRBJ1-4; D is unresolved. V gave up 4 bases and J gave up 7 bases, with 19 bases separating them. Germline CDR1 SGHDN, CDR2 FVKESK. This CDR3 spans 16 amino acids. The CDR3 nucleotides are TGTGCCAGCAGCCCGGGAAGCGGCGCAGCCCTTGAAAAACTGTTTTTT. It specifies CASSPGSGAALEKLFF.

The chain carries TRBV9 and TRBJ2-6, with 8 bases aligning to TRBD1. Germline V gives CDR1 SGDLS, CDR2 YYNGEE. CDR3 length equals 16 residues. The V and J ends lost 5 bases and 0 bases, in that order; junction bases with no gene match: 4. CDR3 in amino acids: CASSTGGSSGANVLTF. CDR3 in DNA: TGTGCCAGCAGTACAGGGGGAAGCTCTGGGGCCAACGTCCTGACTTTC.

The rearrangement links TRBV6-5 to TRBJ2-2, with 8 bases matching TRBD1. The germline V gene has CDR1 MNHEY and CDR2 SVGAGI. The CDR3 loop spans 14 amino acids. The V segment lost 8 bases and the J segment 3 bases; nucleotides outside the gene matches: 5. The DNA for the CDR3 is TGTGCCAGCTTTACGGACAGGGACACCGGGGAGCTGTTTTTT. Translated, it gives CASFTDRDTGELFF.

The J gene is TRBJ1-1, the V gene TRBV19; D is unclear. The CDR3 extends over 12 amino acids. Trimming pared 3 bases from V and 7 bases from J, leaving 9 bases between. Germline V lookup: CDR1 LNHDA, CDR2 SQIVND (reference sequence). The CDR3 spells CASSISVSEAFF. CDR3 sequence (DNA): TGTGCCAGTAGTATTTCGGTGAGTGAAGCTTTCTTT.

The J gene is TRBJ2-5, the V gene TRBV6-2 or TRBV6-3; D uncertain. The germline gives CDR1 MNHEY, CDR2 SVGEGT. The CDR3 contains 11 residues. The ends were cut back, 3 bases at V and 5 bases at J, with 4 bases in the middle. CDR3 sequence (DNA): TGTGCCAGCAGTTATTGGGAGACCCAGTACTTC. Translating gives CASSYWETQYF.

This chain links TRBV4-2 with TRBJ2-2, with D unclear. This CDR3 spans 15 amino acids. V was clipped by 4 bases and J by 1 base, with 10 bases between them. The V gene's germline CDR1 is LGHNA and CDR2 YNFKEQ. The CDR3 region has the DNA TGTGCCAGCAGCCCGGGCGGCCTGAACACCGGGGAGCTGTTTTTT. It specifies CASSPGGLNTGELFF.

CDR3 coding DNA: TGCGCCAGCAGCCAAGAATCCAGCAGCTATGGCTACACCTTC. Its protein is CASSQESSSYGYTF. The chain recombines TRBV4-3 with TRBJ1-2, with D unresolved. The V gene lost 0 bases and the J gene lost 4 bases, with 9 bases spanning the gap. Germline V lookup: CDR1 LGHNA, CDR2 YSLEER. There are 14 residues in the CDR3.

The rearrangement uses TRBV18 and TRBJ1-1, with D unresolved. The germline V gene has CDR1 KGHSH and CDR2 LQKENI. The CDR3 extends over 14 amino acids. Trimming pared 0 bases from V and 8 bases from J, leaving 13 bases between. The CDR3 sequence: CASSPPAGGSEAFF. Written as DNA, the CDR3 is TGTGCCAGCTCACCACCGGCGGGAGGTTCCGAAGCTTTCTTT.